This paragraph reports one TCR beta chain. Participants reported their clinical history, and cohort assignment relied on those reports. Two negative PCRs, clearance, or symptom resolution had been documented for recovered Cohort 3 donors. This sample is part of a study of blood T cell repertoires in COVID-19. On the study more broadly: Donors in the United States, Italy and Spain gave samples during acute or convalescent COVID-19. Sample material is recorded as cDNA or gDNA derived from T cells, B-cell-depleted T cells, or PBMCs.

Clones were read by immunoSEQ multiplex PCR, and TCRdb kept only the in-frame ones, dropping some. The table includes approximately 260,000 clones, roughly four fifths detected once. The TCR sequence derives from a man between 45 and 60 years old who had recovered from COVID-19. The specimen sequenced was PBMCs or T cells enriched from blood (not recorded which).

The CDR3 loop is CASSPFSNSNQPQHF. The CDR3 bases are TGTGCCAGCTCACCATTCAGTAATAGCAATCAGCCCCAGCATTTT. The V and J genes are TRBV18 and TRBJ1-5, with no clear D. Trimming left V 2 bases short and J 0 bases short, with 8 bases between. Germline values: CDR1 KGHSH, CDR2 LQKENI. CDR3 length equals 15 residues.